Below, 24 T cell receptor beta chains from the same sample are listed, as sequenced in a study of beta chain features in type 1 diabetes. Reverse transcription of all isolated RNA meant that expressed TCRB transcripts were sequenced. Data came from immunoSEQ multiplex PCR; TCRdb stores just in-frame clones and leaves some out. The sample includes about 250,000 clones, roughly 15% of them seen just once. Sequenced: naive CD4+ T cells from blood. Every receptor here comes from a woman aged 40 to 50 in good health.

V gene TRBV7-9 combines with J gene TRBJ1-6, with a possible D match to TRBD1 (6 bases). Trimming removed 5 bases from V and 8 bases from J, with 28 bases in between. Germline V lookup: CDR1 SEHNR, CDR2 FQNEAQ (reference sequence). The CDR3 loop spans 19 amino acids. This CDR3 is CASSRPPLMSRTDYSPLHF. Here the CDR3 DNA reads TGTGCCAGCAGCCGACCCCCGTTGATGTCTCGGACAGACTATTCACCCCTCCACTTT.

This clone was seen more than once but under ten times. The V gene is TRBV5-1, the J gene TRBJ2-7; 10 positions agree with TRBD1. Per germline, CDR1 SGHRS and CDR2 YFSETQ. The CDR3 runs 15 residues. The V segment lost 0 bases and the J segment 5 bases; nucleotides outside the gene matches: 5. CDR3 coding DNA: TGCGCCAGCAGCTTGGCATTCGGACAGGGGGACGAGCAGTACTTC. Residues: CASSLAFGQGDEQYF.

The J gene is TRBJ2-2, the V gene TRBV15, with 8 nucleotides matching TRBD1. Germline V gene sequence: CDR1 LNHNV, CDR2 YYDKDF (reference sequence). Trimming cost V 3 bases and J 4 bases; bases outside gene matches: 4. There are 15 residues in the CDR3. The CDR3 DNA follows: TGTGCCACCAGCAGTTTGGACAGGGTCACCGGGGAGCTGTTTTTT. It yields the protein CATSSLDRVTGELFF.

The chain recombines TRBV29-1 with TRBJ1-2, with TRBD1 identical over 9 bases. CDR3 size: 12 residues. V trimming: 8 bases; J trimming: 9 bases; junction bases outside the gene matches: 10. Germline V gene lookup returns CDR1 SQVTM and CDR2 ANQGSEA. The CDR3 DNA follows: TGCAGCCGTAGGGGACAGGGTTGTAGCTACACCTTC. Amino acid sequence: CSRRGQGCSYTF.

The CDR3 sequence is CASSLANNQPQHF. CDR3 nucleotide sequence: TGTGCCAGCAGCTTGGCAAACAATCAGCCCCAGCATTTT. The chain carries TRBV5-4 and TRBJ1-5; D unclear. Germline loops: CDR1 SGHNT, CDR2 YYREEE (reference sequence). The CDR3 runs to 13 residues. V was trimmed by 0 bases and J by 3 bases, leaving 4 bases between them. Based on the CDR3 plus reference TRBV5-4 and TRBJ1-5, the full variable domain is ETGVTQSPTHLIKTRGQQVTLRCSSQSGHNTVSWYQQALGQGPQFIFQYYREEENGRGNFPPRFSGLQFPNYSSELNVNALELDDSALYLCASSLANNQPQHFGDGTRLSIL.

The chain couples TRBV5-1 to TRBJ1-5; D call uncertain. The V gene's germline CDR1 is SGHRS and CDR2 YFSETQ. V lost 4 bases, J lost 6 bases, and 14 bases lay in between. This CDR3 contains 14 residues. CDR3 in DNA: TGCGCCAGCAGCCGGGAGGGAGCGGGTCAGCCCCAGCATTTT. This translates into CASSREGAGQPQHF.

The chain combines TRBV7-2 with TRBJ2-5; TRBD2 is a possible D gene (6 bases). The V end was cut by 4 bases, the J end by 2 bases, with 11 bases between. This CDR3 region has 14 residues. Germline V CDR1 and CDR2: SGHTA, FQGNSA. The CDR3 bases are TGTGCCAGCAGCTCCTTCGGGAGACAAGAGACCCAGTACTTC. Its translation is CASSSFGRQETQYF.

This chain joins TRBV15 and TRBJ2-2; D ambiguous. The germline V gene encodes CDR1 LNHNV and CDR2 YYDKDF (reference sequence). The CDR3 runs to 17 residues. Trimming left V 0 bases short and J 5 bases short, with 16 bases between. The CDR3 here is CATSRDRVLKSTGELFF. The DNA of the CDR3 is TGTGCCACCAGCAGAGATCGAGTACTTAAAAGTACCGGGGAGCTGTTTTTT.

This clone appeared a few times. The V call is TRBV18, the J call TRBJ1-4, with D unclear. CDR3 size: 15 residues. V gave up 2 bases and J gave up 8 bases, with 15 bases separating them. Germline-derived CDR1 and CDR2 are KGHSH and LQKENI. The CDR3 region has the DNA TGTGCCAGCTCACCATTTGGCTCGGGAAGAGAAAAACTGTTTTTT. Its translation is CASSPFGSGREKLFF. Full variable domain (rest looked up from reference TRBV18 and TRBJ1-4): NAGVMQNPRHLVRRRGQEARLRCSPMKGHSHVYWYRQLPEEGLKFMVYLQKENIIDESGMPKERFSAEFPKEGPSILRIQQVVRGDSAAYFCASSPFGSGREKLFFGSGTQLSVL.

This rearrangement joins TRBV5-6 to TRBJ1-2; 9 bases match TRBD1. V trimming: 5 bases; J trimming: 7 bases; junction bases outside the gene matches: 12. The CDR3 totals 15 residues. Germline V gene sequence: CDR1 SGHDT, CDR2 YYEEEE. The CDR3 is CASRFQGQGLSGYTF. As DNA, the CDR3 is TGTGCCAGCAGATTCCAAGGACAGGGGTTATCTGGCTACACCTTC.

This chain links TRBV27 with TRBJ1-4, with D possibly TRBD1 on 6 matching bases. The CDR3 runs 16 residues. Trimming cost V 6 bases and J 4 bases, with 18 bases left between them. Germline assignment: CDR1 MNHEY and CDR2 SMNVEV (reference sequence). CDR3 protein: CASSGRLTGLNEKLFF. The CDR3 region has the DNA TGTGCCAGCAGCGGACGATTGACAGGTCTTAATGAAAAACTGTTTTTT.

Of note for this clone: The same CDR3 also results from other DNA sequences found in this sample. The chain combines TRBV5-1 with TRBJ2-7; no firm D call. Germline loops: CDR1 SGHRS, CDR2 YFSETQ. The CDR3 is 11 residues long. Trimming removed 3 bases at V and 3 bases at J, with 4 bases between. The CDR3 DNA is TGCGCCAGCAGCTCCAACTACGAGCAGTACTTC. Amino acids: CASSSNYEQYF. The whole variable domain, filled in from reference TRBV5-1 and TRBJ2-7, reads KAGVTQTPRYLIKTRGQQVTLSCSPISGHRSVSWYQQTPGQGLQFLFEYFSETQRNKGNFPGRFSGRQFSNSRSEMNVSTLELGDSALYLCASSSNYEQYFGPGTRLTVT.

This chain links TRBV2 with TRBJ1-5; tentative D call: TRBD1 (6 bases). Trimming took 8 bases from V and 5 from J, leaving 10 bases between them. The CDR3 has 12 amino acids. Germline assignment: CDR1 SNHLY and CDR2 FYNNEI. This CDR3 reads CASRDTDQPQHF. Here the CDR3 DNA reads TGTGCCAGCCGGGACACCGATCAGCCCCAGCATTTT.

The J gene is TRBJ2-7, the V gene TRBV5-1; D is perhaps TRBD1 (8 bases). V lost 4 bases and J lost 4, with 12 bases in between. The germline gives CDR1 SGHRS, CDR2 YFSETQ. This CDR3 spans 13 amino acids. The CDR3: CASSIQGGYEQYF. The DNA for the CDR3 is TGCGCCAGCAGCATACAGGGGGGGTACGAGCAGTACTTC.

This clone was picked up a small number of times. The gene calls are TRBV9 and TRBJ2-5; 14 bases line up with TRBD2. Germline CDR1 is SGDLS and CDR2 is YYNGEE. The ends lost 7 bases at V and 5 bases at J; junction bases unmatched: 19. This CDR3 comprises 19 residues. In DNA form, the CDR3 reads TGTGCCAGCGGAGGGTTCGGCGGAAAAGGACTAGCGGGGGGTGAGACCCAGTACTTC. Amino acids: CASGGFGGKGLAGGETQYF.

Written as DNA, the CDR3 is TGTGCCAGCAGCGACAGGGGCGGGAGCACTGAAGCTTTCTTT. Translated, it gives CASSDRGGSTEAFF. The J gene is TRBJ1-1, the V gene TRBV25-1; 8 bases map to TRBD1. Trimming removed 6 bases from V and 4 bases from J; junction bases left unmatched: 7. The CDR3 is made up of 14 amino acids. Germline V gene sequence: CDR1 MGHDK, CDR2 SYGVNS.

In its sample, this clone was seen a few times. The chain is built from TRBV29-1 and TRBJ1-2, with a tentative D call TRBD1 (6 bases). Germline V CDR1 and CDR2: SQVTM, ANQGSEA. This CDR3 is built from 16 residues. V gave up 0 bases and J gave up 1 base, with 15 bases separating them. CDR3 sequence: CSVEDRQGMINYGYTF. In nucleotides, the CDR3 is TGCAGCGTTGAAGATCGCCAGGGGATGATTAACTATGGCTACACCTTC.

V is TRBV5-6 and J is TRBJ2-3; D possibly corresponds to TRBD1 (5 bases). The CDR3 runs to 14 residues. CDR1 SGHDT and CDR2 YYEEEE come from the germline V gene. V was trimmed by 5 bases and J by 1 base, leaving 11 bases between them. The DNA for the CDR3 is TGTGCCAGCAGAAACACAGGACGCACAGATACGCAGTATTTT. Protein: CASRNTGRTDTQYF.

The V call is TRBV2, the J call TRBJ2-7, with 7 bases identical to TRBD2. Unmatched junction bases numbered 2, after V lost 6 bases and J lost 0 bases. CDR3 length: 13 residues. Germline CDR1 SNHLY, CDR2 FYNNEI. CDR3 DNA sequence: TGTGCCAGCAGGCGGGGGAACTCCTACGAGCAGTACTTC. Translating gives CASRRGNSYEQYF.

This clone was observed a few times. The chain joins TRBV10-2 to TRBJ2-7, with D perhaps TRBD2 (6 bases). CDR1 is WSHSY and CDR2 is SAAADI in the germline V gene. The CDR3 is 14 amino acids. V was cut by 6 bases and J by 2 bases, with 14 bases left in between. CDR3 coding DNA: TGCGCCAGCAGGAAAGCGGGCGACGCCTACGAGCAGTACTTC. This translates into CASRKAGDAYEQYF.

V gene TRBV5-8 combines with J gene TRBJ1-4; TRBD1 agrees at 8 bases. The CDR3 totals 11 residues. The germline V gene has CDR1 SGHTS and CDR2 YDEGEE. J was trimmed by 8 bases and V by 7 bases; bases with no gene match: 1. The CDR3 DNA is TGTGCCAGCCACAGGGGGGAAAAACTGTTTTTT. This sequence encodes CASHRGEKLFF.

This chain links TRBV5-1 with TRBJ2-3, with 10 bases identical to TRBD2. CDR3 length: 18 residues. CDR1 SGHRS and CDR2 YFSETQ come from the germline V gene. V shed 0 bases, J shed 1 base, and the junction held 8 bases outside the gene matches. CDR3 nucleotides: TGCGCCAGCAGCTTGGAAGCTAGCGGGGGAGTAGGCACAGATACGCAGTATTTT. Protein product: CASSLEASGGVGTDTQYF.

This chain connects TRBV2 to TRBJ1-5; 7 bases are a match to TRBD1. Looked up from germline, CDR1 is SNHLY and CDR2 is FYNNEI. This CDR3 has 14 amino acids. Unmatched junction bases numbered 10, after V lost 7 bases and J lost 7 bases. The CDR3 nucleotides read TGTGCCAGCAAGCCAGACAGGGATTGGCAGCCCCAGCATTTT. Protein product: CASKPDRDWQPQHF.

This clone occurred a few times. V is TRBV27 and J is TRBJ2-7; D unclear. The V gene's germline CDR1 is MNHEY and CDR2 SMNVEV (reference sequence). The CDR3 spans 13 residues. Trimming removed 6 bases from V and 2 bases from J, with 11 bases in between. This chain's CDR3 is CASSQVFPYEQYF. The DNA for the CDR3 is TGTGCCAGCAGCCAGGTTTTTCCCTACGAGCAGTACTTC.